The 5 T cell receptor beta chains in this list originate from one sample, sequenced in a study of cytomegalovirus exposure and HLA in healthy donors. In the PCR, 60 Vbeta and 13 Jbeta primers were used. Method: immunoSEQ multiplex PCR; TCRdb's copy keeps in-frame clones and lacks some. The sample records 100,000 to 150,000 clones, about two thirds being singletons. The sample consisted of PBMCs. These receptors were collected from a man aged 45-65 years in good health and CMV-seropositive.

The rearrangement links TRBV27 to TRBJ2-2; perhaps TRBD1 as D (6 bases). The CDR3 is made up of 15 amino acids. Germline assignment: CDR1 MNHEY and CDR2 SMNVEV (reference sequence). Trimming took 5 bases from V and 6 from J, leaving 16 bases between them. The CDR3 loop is CASSGITGFPGELFF. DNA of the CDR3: TGTGCCAGCAGTGGAATAACAGGGTTTCCCGGGGAGCTGTTTTTT.

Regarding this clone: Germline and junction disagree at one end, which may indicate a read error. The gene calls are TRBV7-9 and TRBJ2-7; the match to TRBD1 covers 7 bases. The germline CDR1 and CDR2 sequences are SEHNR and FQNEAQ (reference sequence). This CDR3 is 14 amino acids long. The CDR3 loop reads CSSSLEGAPYEQYF. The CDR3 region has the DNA TGTTCCAGCAGCTTAGAGGGGGCGCCTTACGAGCAGTACTTC.

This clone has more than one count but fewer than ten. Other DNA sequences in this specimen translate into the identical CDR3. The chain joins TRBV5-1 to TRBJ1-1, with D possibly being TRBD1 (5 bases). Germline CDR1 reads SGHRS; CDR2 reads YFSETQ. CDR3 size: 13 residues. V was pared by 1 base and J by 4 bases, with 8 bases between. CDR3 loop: CASSLQGGTEAFF. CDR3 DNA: TGCGCCAGCAGCTTGCAGGGAGGCACTGAAGCTTTCTTT.

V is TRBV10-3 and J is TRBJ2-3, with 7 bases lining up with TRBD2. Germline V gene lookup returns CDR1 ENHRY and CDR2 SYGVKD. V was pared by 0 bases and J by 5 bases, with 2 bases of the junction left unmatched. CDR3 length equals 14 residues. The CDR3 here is CAISESGTKDTQYF. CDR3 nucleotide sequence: TGTGCCATCAGTGAGTCAGGGACTAAAGATACGCAGTATTTT.

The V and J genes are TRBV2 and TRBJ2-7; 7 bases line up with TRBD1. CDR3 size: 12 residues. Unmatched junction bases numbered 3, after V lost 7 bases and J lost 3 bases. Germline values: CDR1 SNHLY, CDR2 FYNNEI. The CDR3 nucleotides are TGTGCCAGCAAACAGGGGTACTACGAGCAGTACTTC. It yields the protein CASKQGYYEQYF.